The 11 T cell receptor beta chains below come from one sample, sequenced in a study of T-cell memory formation after mild COVID-19. TCRdb ran MiXCR on the 5' RACE reads and lists one entry per CDR3 protein. Of roughly 610,000 distinct CDR3 sequences in the sample, about 18% were seen once. Sequencing used PBMCs or a T cell subset sorted from them (not recorded which). These receptors all stem from an adult woman who had mild COVID-19 (a few samples of this study predate the infection). Cell type and time point are not known.

This clonotype was recorded a few times. V gene TRBV7-2 combines with J gene TRBJ1-4, with TRBD1 matching over 10 bases. CDR3 length: 15 residues. The germline V gene has CDR1 SGHTA and CDR2 FQGNSA. Losses at the gene ends were 1 base for V and 11 bases for J; bases not matched to a gene: 7. The CDR3 region has the DNA TGTGCCAGCAGCTTAGTTGGGACAGGGGTGAAGAAACTGTTTTTT. Translation gives CASSLVGTGVKKLFF.

The chain uses TRBV9 and TRBJ1-1; D is ambiguous. Per germline, CDR1 SGDLS and CDR2 YYNGEE. The CDR3 consists of 13 residues. With 3 bases removed from V and 5 bases from J, the gap between germline ends came to 11 bases. CDR3 region: CASSATDRTEAFF. The CDR3 nucleotides read TGTGCCAGCAGCGCGACCGACCGGACTGAAGCTTTCTTT. Based on the CDR3 plus reference TRBV9 and TRBJ1-1, the full variable domain is DSGVTQTPKHLITATGQRVTLRCSPRSGDLSVYWYQQSLDQGLQFLIQYYNGEERAKGNILERFSAQQFPDLHSELNLSSLELGDSALYFCASSATDRTEAFFGQGTRLTVV.

The sample holds many counts of this clonotype. The V and J genes are TRBV6-2 or TRBV6-3 and TRBJ1-2; D is perhaps TRBD1 (6 bases). V was trimmed by 4 bases and J by 3 bases, leaving 15 bases between them. The CDR3 has 15 residues. CDR1 MNHEY and CDR2 SVGEGT come from the germline V gene. CDR3 sequence: CASSSYQGSDYGYTF. In DNA form, the CDR3 reads TGTGCCAGCAGTTCCTACCAGGGGTCGGACTATGGCTACACCTTC.

The chain uses TRBV15 and TRBJ1-3; unclear D gene. Trimming left V 5 bases short and J 2 bases short, with 13 bases between. CDR1 and CDR2 from the germline V gene are LNHNV and YYDKDF (reference sequence). The CDR3 sequence is 15 residues long. DNA of the CDR3: TGTGCCACCAGCGGCGAACAAGGGCCTGGAAACACCATATATTTT. This encodes CATSGEQGPGNTIYF.

The V call is TRBV28, the J call TRBJ2-7, with D uncertain. Germline assignment: CDR1 MDHEN and CDR2 SYDVKM. V gave up 4 bases and J gave up 4 bases, with 8 bases separating them. The CDR3 runs to 12 residues. For the CDR3, the DNA is TGTGCCAGCAGTTCGGAAGATTACGAGCAGTACTTC. It yields the protein CASSSEDYEQYF.

The V and J genes are TRBV5-4 and TRBJ2-7; D is uncertain. Germline assignment: CDR1 SGHNT and CDR2 YYREEE (reference sequence). V lost 0 bases and J 7 bases, leaving 11 bases between the germline ends. The CDR3 loop spans 13 amino acids. CDR3 nucleotide sequence: TGTGCCAGCAGCTTGGGTGGGCGCCCGGAGCAGTACTTC. Translated, it gives CASSLGGRPEQYF.

The rearrangement links TRBV5-1 to TRBJ2-5; 7 bases line up with TRBD2. Trimming cost V 0 bases and J 3 bases; bases outside gene matches: 8. There are 16 residues in the CDR3. Germline V CDR1 and CDR2: SGHRS, YFSETQ. CDR3 protein: CASSLVGGSREETQYF. CDR3 in DNA: TGCGCCAGCAGCTTGGTGGGGGGGAGCAGAGAAGAGACCCAGTACTTC. The full variable domain, rest sourced from reference TRBV5-1 and TRBJ2-5, is KAGVTQTPRYLIKTRGQQVTLSCSPISGHRSVSWYQQTPGQGLQFLFEYFSETQRNKGNFPGRFSGRQFSNSRSEMNVSTLELGDSALYLCASSLVGGSREETQYFGPGTRLLVL.

This chain uses TRBV6-5 with TRBJ2-7, with 7 nucleotides matching TRBD2. Trimming removed 5 bases from V and 1 base from J; junction bases left unmatched: 5. The CDR3 has 14 amino acids. Germline V CDR1 and CDR2: MNHEY, SVGAGI. The CDR3 loop is CASSRSGNSYEQYF. The DNA for the CDR3 is TGTGCCAGCAGTAGGAGCGGGAATTCCTACGAGCAGTACTTC.

This clonotype was seen more than once but under ten times. The V call is TRBV9, the J call TRBJ2-3, with 10 bases aligning to TRBD2. The CDR3 has 16 residues. After removal of 5 bases from V and 0 bases from J, the junction contained 6 bases not matched to a gene. Germline values: CDR1 SGDLS, CDR2 YYNGEE. The CDR3, as DNA: TGTGCCAGCAGTCGAACTAGCGGGACGAGCACAGATACGCAGTATTTT. Its protein product is CASSRTSGTSTDTQYF.

The rearrangement joins TRBV7-9 to TRBJ1-1; a possible D gene is TRBD1 (5 bases). The CDR3 length is 14 residues. V dropped 5 bases and J dropped 1 base, with 11 bases sitting between them. Germline V gene sequence: CDR1 SEHNR, CDR2 FQNEAQ (reference sequence). The CDR3 loop reads CASSRRGGNTEAFF. The CDR3 DNA follows: TGTGCCAGCAGCCGTCGGGGGGGGAACACTGAAGCTTTCTTT.

In this sample, this clonotype turned up a few times. V and J are TRBV4-2 and TRBJ1-6; D remains unclear. The CDR3 extends over 15 amino acids. Germline CDR1 is LGHNA and CDR2 is YNFKEQ. V lost 4 bases and J lost 5, with 12 bases in between. The CDR3 reads CASSLTPDNNSPLHF. The DNA for the CDR3 is TGTGCCAGCAGCCTGACCCCCGACAATAATTCACCCCTCCACTTT.